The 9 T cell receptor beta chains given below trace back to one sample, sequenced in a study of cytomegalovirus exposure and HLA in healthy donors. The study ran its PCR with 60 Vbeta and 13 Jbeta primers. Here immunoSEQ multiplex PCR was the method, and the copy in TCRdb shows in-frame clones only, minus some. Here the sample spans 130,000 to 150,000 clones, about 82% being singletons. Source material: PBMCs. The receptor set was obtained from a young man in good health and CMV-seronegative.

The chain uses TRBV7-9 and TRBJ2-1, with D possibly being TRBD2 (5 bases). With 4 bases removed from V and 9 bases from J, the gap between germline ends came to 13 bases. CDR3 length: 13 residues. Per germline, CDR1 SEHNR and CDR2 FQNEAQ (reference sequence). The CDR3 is CASSSGLDAEQFF. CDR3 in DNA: TGTGCCAGCAGCTCCGGACTTGATGCTGAGCAGTTCTTC.

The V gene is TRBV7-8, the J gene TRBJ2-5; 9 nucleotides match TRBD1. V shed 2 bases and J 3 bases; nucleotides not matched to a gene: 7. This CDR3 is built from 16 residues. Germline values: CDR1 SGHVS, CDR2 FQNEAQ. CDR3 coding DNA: TGTGCCAGCAGCTTACCCCGGGACAGGGTAGAAGAGACCCAGTACTTC. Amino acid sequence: CASSLPRDRVEETQYF.

The CDR3 spells CASRGRAASYNEQFF. CDR3 DNA: TGTGCCAGCAGAGGGAGGGCCGCCTCCTACAATGAGCAGTTCTTC. V is TRBV28 and J is TRBJ2-1, with TRBD2 matching over 7 bases. V gave up 6 bases and J gave up 0 bases; unmatched junction bases: 5. Germline-derived CDR1 and CDR2 are MDHEN and SYDVKM. This CDR3 is 15 amino acids long. The variable domain in full, completed from reference TRBV28 and TRBJ2-1, reads DVKVTQSSRYLVKRTGEKVFLECVQDMDHENMFWYRQDPGLGLRLIYFSYDVKMKEKGDIPEGYSVSREKKERFSLILESASTNQTSMYLCASRGRAASYNEQFFGPGTRLTVL.

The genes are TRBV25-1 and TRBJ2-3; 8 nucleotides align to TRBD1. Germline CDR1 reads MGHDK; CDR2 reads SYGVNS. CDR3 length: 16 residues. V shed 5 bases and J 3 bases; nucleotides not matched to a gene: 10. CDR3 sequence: CASSRGQGGLTDTQYF. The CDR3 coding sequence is TGTGCCAGCAGTAGAGGACAGGGTGGCCTTACAGATACGCAGTATTTT.

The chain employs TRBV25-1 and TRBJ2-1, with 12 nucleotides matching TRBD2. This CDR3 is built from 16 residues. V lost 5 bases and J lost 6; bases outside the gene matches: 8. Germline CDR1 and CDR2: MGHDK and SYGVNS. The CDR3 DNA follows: TGTGCCAGCAGTAACCCCGGACTAGCGGGAATCAATGAGCAGTTCTTC. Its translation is CASSNPGLAGINEQFF.

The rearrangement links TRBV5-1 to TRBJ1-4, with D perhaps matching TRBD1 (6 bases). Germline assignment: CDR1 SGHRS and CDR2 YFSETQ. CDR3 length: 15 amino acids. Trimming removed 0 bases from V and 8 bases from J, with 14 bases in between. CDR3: CASSLAGGSEEKLFF. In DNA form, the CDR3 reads TGCGCCAGCAGCTTGGCTGGGGGCAGTGAAGAAAAACTGTTTTTT.

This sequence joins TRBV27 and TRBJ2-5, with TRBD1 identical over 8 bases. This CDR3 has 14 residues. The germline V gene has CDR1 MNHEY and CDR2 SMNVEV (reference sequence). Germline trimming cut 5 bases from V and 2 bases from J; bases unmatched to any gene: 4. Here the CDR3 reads CASSGQGGQETQYF. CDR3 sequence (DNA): TGTGCCAGCAGTGGACAGGGAGGTCAAGAGACCCAGTACTTC.

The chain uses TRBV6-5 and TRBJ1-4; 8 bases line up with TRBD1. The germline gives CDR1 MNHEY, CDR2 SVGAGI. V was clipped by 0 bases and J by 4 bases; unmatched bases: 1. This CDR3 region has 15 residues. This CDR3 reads CASSYSQGVNEKLFF. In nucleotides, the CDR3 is TGTGCCAGCAGTTACTCACAGGGGGTTAATGAAAAACTGTTTTTT.

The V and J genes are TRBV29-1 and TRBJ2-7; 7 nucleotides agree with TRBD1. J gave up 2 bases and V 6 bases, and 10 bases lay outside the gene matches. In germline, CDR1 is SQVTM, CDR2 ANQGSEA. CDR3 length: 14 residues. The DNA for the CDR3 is TGCAGCGTAGACCGACAGGGAGTTCCCTACGAGCAGTACTTC. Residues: CSVDRQGVPYEQYF.